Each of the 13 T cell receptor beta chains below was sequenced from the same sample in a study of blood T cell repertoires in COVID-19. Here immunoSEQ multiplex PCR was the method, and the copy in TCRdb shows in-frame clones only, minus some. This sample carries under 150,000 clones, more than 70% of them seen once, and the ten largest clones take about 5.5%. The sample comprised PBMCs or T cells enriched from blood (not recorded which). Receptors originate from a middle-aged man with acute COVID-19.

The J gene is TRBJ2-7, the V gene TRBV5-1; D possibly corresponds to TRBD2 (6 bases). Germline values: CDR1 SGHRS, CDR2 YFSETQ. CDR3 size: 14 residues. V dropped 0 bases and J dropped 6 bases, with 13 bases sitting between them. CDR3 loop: CASSLASGDREQYF. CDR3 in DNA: TGCGCCAGCAGCTTGGCCTCGGGGGATCGCGAGCAGTACTTC.

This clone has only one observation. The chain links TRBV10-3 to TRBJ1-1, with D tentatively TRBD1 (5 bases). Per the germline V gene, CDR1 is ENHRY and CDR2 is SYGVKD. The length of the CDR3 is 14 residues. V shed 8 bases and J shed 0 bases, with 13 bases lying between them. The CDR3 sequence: CAIAPGRVNTEAFF. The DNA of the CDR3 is TGTGCCATCGCGCCCGGCAGGGTGAACACTGAAGCTTTCTTT.

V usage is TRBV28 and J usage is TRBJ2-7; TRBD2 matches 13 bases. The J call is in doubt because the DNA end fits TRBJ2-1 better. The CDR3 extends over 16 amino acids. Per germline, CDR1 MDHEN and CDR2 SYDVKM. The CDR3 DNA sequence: TGTGCCAGCACCCTAAGGGGGACTAGCGGGGTGGATGAGCAGTTCTTC. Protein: CASTLRGTSGVDEQFF.

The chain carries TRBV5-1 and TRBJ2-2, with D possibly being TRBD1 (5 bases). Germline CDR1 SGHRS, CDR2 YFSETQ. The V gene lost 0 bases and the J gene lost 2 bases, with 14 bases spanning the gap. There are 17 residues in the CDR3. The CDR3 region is CASSLAPGRANTGELFF. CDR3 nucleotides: TGCGCCAGCAGCTTGGCCCCAGGCAGGGCTAACACCGGGGAGCTGTTTTTT.

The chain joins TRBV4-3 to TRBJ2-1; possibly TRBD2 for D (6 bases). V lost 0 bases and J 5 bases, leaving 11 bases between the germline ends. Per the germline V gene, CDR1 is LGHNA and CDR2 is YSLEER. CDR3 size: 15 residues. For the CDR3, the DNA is TGCGCCAGCAGCCAAGAGGCGGGAAGGGACAATGAGCAGTTCTTC. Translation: CASSQEAGRDNEQFF.

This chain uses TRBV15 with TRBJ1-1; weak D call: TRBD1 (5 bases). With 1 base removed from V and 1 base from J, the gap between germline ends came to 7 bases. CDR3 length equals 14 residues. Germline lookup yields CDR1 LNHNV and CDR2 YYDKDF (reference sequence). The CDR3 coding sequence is TGTGCCACCAGCAGAGGCGGGGCGAACACTGAAGCTTTCTTT. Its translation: CATSRGGANTEAFF. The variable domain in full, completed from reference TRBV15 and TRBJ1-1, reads DAMVIQNPRYQVTQFGKPVTLSCSQTLNHNVMYWYQQKSSQAPKLLFHYYDKDFNNEADTPDNFQSRRPNTSFCFLDIRSPGLGDTAMYLCATSRGGANTEAFFGQGTRLTVV.

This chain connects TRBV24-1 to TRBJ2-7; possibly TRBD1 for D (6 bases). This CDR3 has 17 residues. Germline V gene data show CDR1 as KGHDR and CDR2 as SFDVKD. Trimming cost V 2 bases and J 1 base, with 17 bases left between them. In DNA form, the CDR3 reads TGTGCCACCAGTGATTACGACGGACAGCCTGGATCCTACGAGCAGTACTTC. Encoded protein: CATSDYDGQPGSYEQYF.

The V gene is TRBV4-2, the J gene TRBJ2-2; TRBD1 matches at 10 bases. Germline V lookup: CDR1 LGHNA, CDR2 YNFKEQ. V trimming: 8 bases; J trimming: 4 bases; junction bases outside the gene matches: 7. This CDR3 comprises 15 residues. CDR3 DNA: TGTGCCAGCTCACCCGGGACAGGGGCCACCGGGGAGCTGTTTTTT. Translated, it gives CASSPGTGATGELFF.

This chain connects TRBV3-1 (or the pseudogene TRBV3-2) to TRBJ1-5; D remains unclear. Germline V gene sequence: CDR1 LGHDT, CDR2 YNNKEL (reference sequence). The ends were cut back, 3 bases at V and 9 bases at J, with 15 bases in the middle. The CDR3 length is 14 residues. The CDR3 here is CASSQSLFTPPQHF. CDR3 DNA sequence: TGTGCCAGCAGCCAGAGCCTGTTTACCCCGCCCCAGCATTTT.

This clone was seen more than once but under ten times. CDR3 sequence (DNA): TGTGCCAGCAGCAAGTGGCTAGGCAATAATGAAAAACTGTTTTTT. Its translation: CASSKWLGNNEKLFF. This sequence joins TRBV21-1 and TRBJ1-4. TRBV21-1 is a pseudogene segment. This CDR3 has 15 amino acids.

CDR3 sequence: CATSRDTSGVTDTQYF. CDR3 in DNA: TGTGCCACCAGCAGAGATACCAGCGGGGTCACAGATACGCAGTATTTT. J is TRBJ2-3 and V is TRBV15; 7 positions match TRBD2. Trimming took 0 bases from V and 2 from J; bases not matched to a gene: 5. CDR3 length: 16 residues. Germline V gene data show CDR1 as LNHNV and CDR2 as YYDKDF (reference sequence).

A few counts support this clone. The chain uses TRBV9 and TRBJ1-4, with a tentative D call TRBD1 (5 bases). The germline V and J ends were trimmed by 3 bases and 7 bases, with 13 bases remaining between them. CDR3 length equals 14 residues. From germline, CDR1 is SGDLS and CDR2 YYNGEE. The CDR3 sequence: CASSAGRASEKLFF. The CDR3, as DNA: TGTGCCAGCAGCGCGGGCAGGGCAAGTGAAAAACTGTTTTTT.

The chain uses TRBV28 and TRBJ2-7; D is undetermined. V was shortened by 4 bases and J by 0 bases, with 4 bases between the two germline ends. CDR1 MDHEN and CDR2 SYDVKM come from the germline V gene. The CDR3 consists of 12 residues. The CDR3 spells CASSSSSYEQYF. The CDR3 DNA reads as TGTGCCAGCAGTTCATCCTCCTACGAGCAGTACTTC.